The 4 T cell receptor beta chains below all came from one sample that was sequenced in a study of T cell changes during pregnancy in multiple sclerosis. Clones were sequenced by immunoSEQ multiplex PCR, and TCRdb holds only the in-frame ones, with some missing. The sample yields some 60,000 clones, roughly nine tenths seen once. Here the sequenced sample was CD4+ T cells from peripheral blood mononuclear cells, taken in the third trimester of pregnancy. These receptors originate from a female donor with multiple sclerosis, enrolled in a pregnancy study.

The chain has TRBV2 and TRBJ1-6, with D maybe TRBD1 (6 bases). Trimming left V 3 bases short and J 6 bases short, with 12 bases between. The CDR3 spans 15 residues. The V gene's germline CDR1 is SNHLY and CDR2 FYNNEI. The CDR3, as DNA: TGTGCCAGCAGTGAGTCGTACAGGGTTAATTCACCCCTCCACTTT. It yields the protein CASSESYRVNSPLHF.

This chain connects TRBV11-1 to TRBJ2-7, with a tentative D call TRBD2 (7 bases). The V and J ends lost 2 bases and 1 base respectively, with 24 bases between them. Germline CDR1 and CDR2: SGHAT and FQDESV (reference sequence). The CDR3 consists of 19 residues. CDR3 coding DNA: TGTGCCAGCAGCTTATTTGGCGGGGGCCTTAGGAGGGGATCCTACGAGCAGTACTTC. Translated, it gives CASSLFGGGLRRGSYEQYF.

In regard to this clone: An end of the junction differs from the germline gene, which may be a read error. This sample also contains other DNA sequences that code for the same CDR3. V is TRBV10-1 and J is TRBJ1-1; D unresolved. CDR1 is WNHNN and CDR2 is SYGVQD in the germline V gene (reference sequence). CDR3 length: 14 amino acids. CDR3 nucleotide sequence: TGCGCCAGCAGTGCCCGGACTCCGAACACCGAAGCTTTCTTT. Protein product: CASSARTPNTEAFF.

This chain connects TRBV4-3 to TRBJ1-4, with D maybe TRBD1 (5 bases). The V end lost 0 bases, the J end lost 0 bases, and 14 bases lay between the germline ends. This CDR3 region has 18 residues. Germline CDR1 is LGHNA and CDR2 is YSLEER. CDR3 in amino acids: CASSQEGVISTTNEKLFF. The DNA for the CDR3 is TGCGCCAGCAGCCAAGAAGGGGTCATATCCACAACTAATGAAAAACTGTTTTTT.